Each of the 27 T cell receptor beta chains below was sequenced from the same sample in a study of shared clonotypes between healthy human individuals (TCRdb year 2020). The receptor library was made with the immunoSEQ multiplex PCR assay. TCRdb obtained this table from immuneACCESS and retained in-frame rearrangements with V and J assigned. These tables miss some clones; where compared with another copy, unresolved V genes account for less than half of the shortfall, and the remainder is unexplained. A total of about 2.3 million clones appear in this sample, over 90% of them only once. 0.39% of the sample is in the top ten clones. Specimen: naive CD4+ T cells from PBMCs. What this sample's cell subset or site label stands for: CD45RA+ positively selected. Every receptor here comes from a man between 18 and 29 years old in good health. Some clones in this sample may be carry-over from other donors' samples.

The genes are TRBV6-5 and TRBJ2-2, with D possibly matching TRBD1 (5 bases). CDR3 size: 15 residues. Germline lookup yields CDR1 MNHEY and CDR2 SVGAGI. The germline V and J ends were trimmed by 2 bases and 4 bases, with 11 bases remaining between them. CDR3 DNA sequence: TGTGCCAGCAGTTACGATGGACATACCACCGGGGAGCTGTTTTTT. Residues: CASSYDGHTTGELFF.

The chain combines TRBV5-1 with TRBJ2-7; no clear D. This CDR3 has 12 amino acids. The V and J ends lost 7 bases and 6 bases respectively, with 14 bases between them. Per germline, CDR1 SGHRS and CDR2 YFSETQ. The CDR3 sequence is CASGSAGREQYF. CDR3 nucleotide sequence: TGCGCCAGCGGGTCTGCCGGTCGCGAGCAGTACTTC. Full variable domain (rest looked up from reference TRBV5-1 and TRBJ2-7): KAGVTQTPRYLIKTRGQQVTLSCSPISGHRSVSWYQQTPGQGLQFLFEYFSETQRNKGNFPGRFSGRQFSNSRSEMNVSTLELGDSALYLCASGSAGREQYFGPGTRLTVT.

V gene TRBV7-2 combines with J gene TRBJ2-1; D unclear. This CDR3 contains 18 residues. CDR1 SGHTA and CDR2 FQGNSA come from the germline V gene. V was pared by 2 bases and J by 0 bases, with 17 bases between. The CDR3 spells CASSLTYSARSSYNEQFF. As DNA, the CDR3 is TGTGCCAGCAGCTTAACGTATTCGGCTCGAAGCTCCTACAATGAGCAGTTCTTC.

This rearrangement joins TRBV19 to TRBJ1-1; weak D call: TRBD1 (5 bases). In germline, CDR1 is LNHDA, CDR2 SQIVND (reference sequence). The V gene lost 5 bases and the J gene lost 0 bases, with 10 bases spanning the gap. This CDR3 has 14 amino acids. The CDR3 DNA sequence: TGTGCCAGTAGTGTGCAGGGCCTGAACACTGAAGCTTTCTTT. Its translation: CASSVQGLNTEAFF.

CDR3 sequence (DNA): TGTGCCACCGCGGAGTCGAGCTCCTACAATGAGCAGTTCTTC. Residues: CATAESSSYNEQFF. The chain uses TRBV5-4 and TRBJ2-1; D ambiguous. This CDR3 has 14 residues. The germline gives CDR1 SGHNT, CDR2 YYREEE (reference sequence). Trimming removed 9 bases from V and 0 bases from J, with 13 bases in between.

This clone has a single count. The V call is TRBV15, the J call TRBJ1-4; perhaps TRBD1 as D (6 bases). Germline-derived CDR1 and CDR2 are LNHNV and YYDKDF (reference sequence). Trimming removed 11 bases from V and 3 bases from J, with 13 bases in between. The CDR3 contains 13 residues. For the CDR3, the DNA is TGTGCCTCCCGACAGGCAGCTAATGAAAAACTGTTTTTT. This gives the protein CASRQAANEKLFF.

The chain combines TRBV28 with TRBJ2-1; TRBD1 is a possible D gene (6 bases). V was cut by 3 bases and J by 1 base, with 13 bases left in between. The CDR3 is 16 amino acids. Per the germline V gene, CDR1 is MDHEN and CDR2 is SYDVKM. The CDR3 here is CASSLTQGLSYNEQFF. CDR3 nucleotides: TGTGCCAGCAGTTTGACACAGGGCCTGTCCTACAATGAGCAGTTCTTC.

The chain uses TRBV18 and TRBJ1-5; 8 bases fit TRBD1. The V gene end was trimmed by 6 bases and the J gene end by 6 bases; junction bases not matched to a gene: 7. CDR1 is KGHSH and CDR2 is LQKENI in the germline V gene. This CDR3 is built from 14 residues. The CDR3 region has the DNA TGTGCCAGCTCTCTTGACAGGGGTCCTCAGCCCCAGCATTTT. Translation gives CASSLDRGPQPQHF.

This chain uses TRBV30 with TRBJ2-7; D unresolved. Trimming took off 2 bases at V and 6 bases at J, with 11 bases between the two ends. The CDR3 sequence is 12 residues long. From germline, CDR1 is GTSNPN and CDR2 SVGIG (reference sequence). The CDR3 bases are TGTGCCTGGAGTCCCCGGGTTCTCGAGCAGTACTTC. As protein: CAWSPRVLEQYF.

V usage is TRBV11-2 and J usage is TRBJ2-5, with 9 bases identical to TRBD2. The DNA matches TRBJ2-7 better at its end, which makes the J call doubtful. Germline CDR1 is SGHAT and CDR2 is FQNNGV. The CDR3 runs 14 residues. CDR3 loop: CASEAGGPLNEQYF. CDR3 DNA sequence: TGTGCCAGCGAAGCGGGAGGACCCTTGAACGAGCAGTACTTC.

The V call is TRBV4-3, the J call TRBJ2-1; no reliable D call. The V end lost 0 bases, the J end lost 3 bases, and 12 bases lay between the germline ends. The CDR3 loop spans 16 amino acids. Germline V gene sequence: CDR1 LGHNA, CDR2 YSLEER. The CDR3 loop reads CASSQEQGLVYNEQFF. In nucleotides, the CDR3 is TGCGCCAGCAGCCAAGAACAAGGGCTGGTCTACAATGAGCAGTTCTTC.

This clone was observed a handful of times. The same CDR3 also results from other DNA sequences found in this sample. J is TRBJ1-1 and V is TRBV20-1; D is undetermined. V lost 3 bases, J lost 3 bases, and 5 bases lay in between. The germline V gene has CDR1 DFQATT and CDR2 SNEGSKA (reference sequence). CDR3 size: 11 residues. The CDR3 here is CSASGYTEAFF. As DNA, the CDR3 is TGCAGTGCTAGTGGGTACACTGAAGCTTTCTTT.

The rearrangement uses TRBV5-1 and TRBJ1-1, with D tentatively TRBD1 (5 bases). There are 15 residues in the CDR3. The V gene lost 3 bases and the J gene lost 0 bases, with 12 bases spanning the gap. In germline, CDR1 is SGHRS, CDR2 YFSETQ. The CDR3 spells CASSWAGTVNTEAFF. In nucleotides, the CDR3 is TGCGCCAGCAGCTGGGCCGGGACGGTGAACACTGAAGCTTTCTTT.

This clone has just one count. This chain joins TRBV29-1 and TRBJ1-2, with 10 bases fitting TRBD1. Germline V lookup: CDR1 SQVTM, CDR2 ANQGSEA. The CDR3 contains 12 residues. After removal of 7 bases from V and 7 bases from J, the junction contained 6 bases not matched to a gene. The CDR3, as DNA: TGCAGCGGACAGGGGGCCTGGGGTGGCTACACCTTC. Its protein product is CSGQGAWGGYTF.

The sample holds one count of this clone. CDR3 region: CASSFGLAGEETQYF. CDR3 nucleotides: TGTGCCAGCAGCTTTGGACTAGCGGGAGAAGAGACCCAGTACTTC. This rearrangement joins TRBV5-4 to TRBJ2-5, with 13 bases identical to TRBD2. Germline lookup yields CDR1 SGHNT and CDR2 YYREEE (reference sequence). CDR3 length: 15 amino acids. The junction had 1 base not matched to a gene; V was cut back by 2 bases and J by 3 bases.

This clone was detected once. CDR3 bases: TGCGCCAGCAGCCCAGTCAGCGGACAGACCTACGAGCAGTACTTC. This gives the protein CASSPVSGQTYEQYF. The chain couples TRBV5-1 to TRBJ2-7, with a tentative D call TRBD1 (6 bases). There are 15 residues in the CDR3. Trimming pared 4 bases from V and 2 bases from J, leaving 16 bases between. Germline assignment: CDR1 SGHRS and CDR2 YFSETQ.

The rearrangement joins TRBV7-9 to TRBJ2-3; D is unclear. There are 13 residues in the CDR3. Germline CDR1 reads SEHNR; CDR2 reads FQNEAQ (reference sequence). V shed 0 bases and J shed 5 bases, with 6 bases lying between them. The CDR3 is CASSLASIDTQYF. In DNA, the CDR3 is TGTGCCAGCAGCTTAGCGTCCATAGATACGCAGTATTTT.

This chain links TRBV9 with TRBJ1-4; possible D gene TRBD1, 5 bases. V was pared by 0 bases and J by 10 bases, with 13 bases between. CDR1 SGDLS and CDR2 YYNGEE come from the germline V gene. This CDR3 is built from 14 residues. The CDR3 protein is CASSVGQGYGKLFF. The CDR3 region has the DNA TGTGCCAGCAGCGTAGGGCAGGGTTACGGAAAACTGTTTTTT. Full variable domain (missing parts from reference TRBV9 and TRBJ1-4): DSGVTQTPKHLITATGQRVTLRCSPRSGDLSVYWYQQSLDQGLQFLIQYYNGEERAKGNILERFSAQQFPDLHSELNLSSLELGDSALYFCASSVGQGYGKLFFGSGTQLSVL.

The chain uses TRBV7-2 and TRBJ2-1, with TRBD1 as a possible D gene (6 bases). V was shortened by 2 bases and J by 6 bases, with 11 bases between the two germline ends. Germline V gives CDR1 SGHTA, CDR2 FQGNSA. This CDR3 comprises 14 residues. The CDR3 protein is CASSLFGGRNEQFF. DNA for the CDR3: TGTGCCAGCAGCTTATTTGGGGGCCGCAATGAGCAGTTCTTC.

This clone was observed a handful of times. CDR3 sequence reads: CASREGLVTEAFF. CDR3 sequence (DNA): TGTGCCAGCAGAGAGGGGCTGGTCACTGAAGCTTTCTTT. The V gene is TRBV7-3, the J gene TRBJ1-1; possibly TRBD1 for D (5 bases). CDR1 is SGHTA, CDR2 FQGTGA, per germline. This CDR3 has 13 amino acids. Trimming pared 6 bases from V and 4 bases from J, leaving 12 bases between.

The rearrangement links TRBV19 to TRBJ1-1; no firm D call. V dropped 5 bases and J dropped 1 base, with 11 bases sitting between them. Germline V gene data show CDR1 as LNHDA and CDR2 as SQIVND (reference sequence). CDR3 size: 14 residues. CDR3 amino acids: CASSSLWGNTEAFF. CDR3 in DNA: TGTGCCAGTAGTTCTTTGTGGGGGAACACTGAAGCTTTCTTT.

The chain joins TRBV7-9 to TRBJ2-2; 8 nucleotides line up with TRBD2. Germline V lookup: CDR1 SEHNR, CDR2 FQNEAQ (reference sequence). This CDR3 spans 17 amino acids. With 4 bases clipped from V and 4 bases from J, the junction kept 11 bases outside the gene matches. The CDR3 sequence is CASSSQLLAVTTGELFF. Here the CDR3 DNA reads TGTGCCAGCAGCTCCCAGCTACTAGCGGTTACCACCGGGGAGCTGTTTTTT.

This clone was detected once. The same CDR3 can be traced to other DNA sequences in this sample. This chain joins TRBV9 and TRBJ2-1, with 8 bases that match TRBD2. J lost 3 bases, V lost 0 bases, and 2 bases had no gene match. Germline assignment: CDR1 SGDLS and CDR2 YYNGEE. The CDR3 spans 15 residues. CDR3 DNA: TGTGCCAGCAGCGTAGTGAGCGGGAGCTACAATGAGCAGTTCTTC. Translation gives CASSVVSGSYNEQFF.

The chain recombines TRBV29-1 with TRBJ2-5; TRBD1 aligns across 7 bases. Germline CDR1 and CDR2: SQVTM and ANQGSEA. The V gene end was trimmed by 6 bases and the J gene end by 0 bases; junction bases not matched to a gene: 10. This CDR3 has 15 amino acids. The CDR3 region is CSVIPTGAHQETQYF. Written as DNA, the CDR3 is TGCAGCGTGATCCCTACAGGGGCCCACCAAGAGACCCAGTACTTC.

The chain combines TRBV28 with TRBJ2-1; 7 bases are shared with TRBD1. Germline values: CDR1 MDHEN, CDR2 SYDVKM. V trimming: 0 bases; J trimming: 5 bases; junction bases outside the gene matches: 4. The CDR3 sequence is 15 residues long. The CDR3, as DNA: TGTGCCAGCAGTTTATGGCTGGGGACAGACAATGAGCAGTTCTTC. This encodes CASSLWLGTDNEQFF.

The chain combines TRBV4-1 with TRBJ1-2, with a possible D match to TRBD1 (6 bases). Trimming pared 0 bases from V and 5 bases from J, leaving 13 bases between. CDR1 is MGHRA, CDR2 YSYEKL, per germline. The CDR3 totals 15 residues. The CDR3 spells CASSQDTGNSYGYTF. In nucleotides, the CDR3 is TGCGCCAGCAGCCAAGATACAGGGAATAGTTATGGCTACACCTTC.

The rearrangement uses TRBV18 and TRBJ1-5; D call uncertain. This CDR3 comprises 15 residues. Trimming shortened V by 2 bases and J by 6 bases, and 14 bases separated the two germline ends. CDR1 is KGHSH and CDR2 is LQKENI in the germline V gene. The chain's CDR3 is CASSPDPPWVQPQHF. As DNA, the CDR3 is TGTGCCAGCTCACCAGATCCCCCTTGGGTTCAGCCCCAGCATTTT.